This T cell receptor beta chain is from a study of shared clonotypes between healthy human individuals. The table came from immunoSEQ multiplex PCR; TCRdb's copy has only in-frame clones and leaves some out. This sample carries 2 million to 2.5 million clones, over 85% of them seen once, and the ten largest clones take 0.35% to 0.5%. This CDR3 contains 14 residues. The ends were cut back, 8 bases at V and 6 bases at J, with 17 bases in the middle. Looked up from germline, CDR1 is SGHVS and CDR2 is FQNEAQ. The rearrangement joins TRBV7-8 to TRBJ2-1; D perhaps matches TRBD2 (6 bases). The sample taken for sequencing was naive CD4+ T cells from PBMCs. The subset here: CD45RA+ positively selected. The TCR comes from a man younger than 35 in good health. Some clones in this sample may be carry-over from other donors' samples. CDR3 loop: CASRKPSAPNEQFF. The CDR3 nucleotides are TGTGCCAGCCGGAAGCCTAGCGCCCCCAATGAGCAGTTCTTC.